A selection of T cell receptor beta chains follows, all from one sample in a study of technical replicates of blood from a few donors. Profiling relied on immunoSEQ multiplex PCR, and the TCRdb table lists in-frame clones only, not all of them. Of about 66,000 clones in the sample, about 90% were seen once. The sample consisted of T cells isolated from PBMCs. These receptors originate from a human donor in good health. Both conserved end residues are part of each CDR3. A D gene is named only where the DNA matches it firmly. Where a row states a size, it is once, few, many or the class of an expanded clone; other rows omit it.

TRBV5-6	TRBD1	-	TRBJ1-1	TGTGCCAGCAGCTCACAGGGGGCTGTCACTGAAGCTTTCTTT	CASSSQGAVTEAFF
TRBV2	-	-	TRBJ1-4	TGTGCCAGCAGTGAAGCCCCAGGGGTGAGAACTAATGAAAAACTGTTTTTT	CASSEAPGVRTNEKLFF
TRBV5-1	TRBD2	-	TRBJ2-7	TGCGCCAGCAGCTTGGAAGGCCCTAGCGGCTCCTACGAGCAGTACTTC	CASSLEGPSGSYEQYF
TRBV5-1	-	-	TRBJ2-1	TGCGCCAGCAGCTCAGGGGAATGGAATGAGCAGTTCTTC	CASSSGEWNEQFF
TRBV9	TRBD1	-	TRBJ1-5	TGTGCCAGCAGCGTAGAAGGACAGGGGGATCAGCCCCAGCATTTT	CASSVEGQGDQPQHF
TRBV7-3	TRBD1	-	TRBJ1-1	TGTGCCAGCAGCACCCGGGACAGAGGTGAAGCTTTCTTT	CASSTRDRGEAFF
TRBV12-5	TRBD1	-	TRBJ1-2	TGTGCTAGTGGTTCGTGGTCGGGACAGCACTATGGCTACACCTTC	CASGSWSGQHYGYTF
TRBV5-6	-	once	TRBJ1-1	TGTGCCAGCAGCACGGGGGTGAGAAGCACTGAAGCTTTCTTT	CASSTGVRSTEAFF
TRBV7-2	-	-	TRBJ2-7	TGTGCCAGCAGCGTTGACTCCCAGACCTACGAGCAGTACTTC	CASSVDSQTYEQYF
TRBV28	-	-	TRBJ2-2	TGTGCCAGCAGTTACTCAGGGAACGGGGAGCTGTTTTTT	CASSYSGNGELFF
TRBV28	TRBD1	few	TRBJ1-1	TGTGCCAGCAGTCCTTCAGGGACAGGGTACACTGAAGCTTTCTTT	CASSPSGTGYTEAFF
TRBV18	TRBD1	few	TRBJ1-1	TGTGCCAGCTCACCGGACAGGGGGCACACTGAAGCTTTCTTT	CASSPDRGHTEAFF
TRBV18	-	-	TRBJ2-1	TGTGCCAGCTCACCATGGAGCTCCTCCTACAATGAGCAGTTCTTC	CASSPWSSSYNEQFF
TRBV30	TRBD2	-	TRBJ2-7	TGTGCCTGGAGTTTTACTAGCGGGATTCTTCCCTCCTACGAGCAGTACTTC	CAWSFTSGILPSYEQYF
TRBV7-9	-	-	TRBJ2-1	TGTGCCAGCAGCTTACCTAGTGTTTCATCCTACAATGAGCAGTTCTTC	CASSLPSVSSYNEQFF
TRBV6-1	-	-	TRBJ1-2	TGTGCCAGCAGTGAAAATCTCCGGGGCTACACCTTC	CASSENLRGYTF
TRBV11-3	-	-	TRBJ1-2	TGTGCCAGCAGCTTTCGGGGGGGCTATGGCTACACCTTC	CASSFRGGYGYTF
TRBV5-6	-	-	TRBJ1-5	TGTGCCAGCAGCTTGGAACAGGATCAGCCCCAGCATTTT	CASSLEQDQPQHF
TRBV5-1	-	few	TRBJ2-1	TGCGCCAGCAGCTTGGCCCAGGCTTCTGAGCAGTTCTTC	CASSLAQASEQFF
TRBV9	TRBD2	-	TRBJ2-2	TGTGCCAGCAGCGTAGACGCGGGAGGTACCGGGGAGCTGTTTTTT	CASSVDAGGTGELFF
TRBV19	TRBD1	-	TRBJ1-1	TGTGCCAGTAGTATTGGGACAGGGAGCACTGAAGCTTTCTTT	CASSIGTGSTEAFF
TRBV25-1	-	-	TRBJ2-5	TGTGCCAGCAGAGGAGGGTACCAAGAGACCCAGTACTTC	CASRGGYQETQYF
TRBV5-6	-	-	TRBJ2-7	TGTGCCAGCAGCTTGGTCAGGTACGAGCAGTACTTC	CASSLVRYEQYF
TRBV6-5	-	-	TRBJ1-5	TGTGCCAGCAGTTATCATCTTAGTCAGCCCCAGCATTTT	CASSYHLSQPQHF
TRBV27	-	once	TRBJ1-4	TGTGCCAGCAGTTTATCCCGAGCTACGGGTGAAAAACTGTTTTTT	CASSLSRATGEKLFF
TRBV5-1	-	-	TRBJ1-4	TGCGCCAGCAGCCTGGGGGGGGACCCTAATGAAAAACTGTTTTTT	CASSLGGDPNEKLFF
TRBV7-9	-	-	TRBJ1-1	TGTGCCAGCAGTACAACAGTAGGGGCGAACACTGAAGCTTTCTTT	CASSTTVGANTEAFF